The 22 T cell receptor beta chains presented below share a single source sample, sequenced in a study of cytomegalovirus exposure and HLA in healthy donors (dated by TCRdb to about 2017). Library preparation was by the immunoSEQ multiplex PCR assay. For the multiplex PCR, a mixture combining 60 forward primers for TCR Vbeta segments and 13 reverse primers for TCR Jbeta segments was used. The table comes from immuneACCESS by way of TCRdb, which keeps in-frame sequences with V and J called. Part of the clones is missing from these tables; in studies checked, under half for an unresolved V gene and the rest for unknown reasons. This sample's table contains more than 90,000 clones. The ten largest clones capture about 6.8% of the sample. Sequenced sample: PBMCs. The receptors here all came from a man aged 35 to 55 in good health and CMV-seropositive.

The V call is TRBV15, the J call TRBJ1-5; D not resolved. The ends were cut back, 4 bases at V and 6 bases at J, with 13 bases in the middle. The CDR3 runs 14 residues. Germline CDR1 reads LNHNV; CDR2 reads YYDKDF (reference sequence). CDR3 sequence reads: CATSKPGESQPQHF. The CDR3 nucleotides are TGTGCCACCAGCAAACCGGGAGAGAGTCAGCCCCAGCATTTT.

V is TRBV4-2 and J is TRBJ2-5; TRBD2 matches 13 bases. The V and J ends lost 1 base and 0 bases, in that order; junction bases with no gene match: 8. This CDR3 has 19 residues. In germline, CDR1 is LGHNA, CDR2 YNFKEQ. Written as DNA, the CDR3 is TGTGCCAGCAGCCAAGGAGGCTCCGGACTAGCGGGAGACCAAGAGACCCAGTACTTC. Its translation is CASSQGGSGLAGDQETQYF.

The chain couples TRBV28 to TRBJ2-7, with TRBD1 as a possible D gene (6 bases). Germline loops: CDR1 MDHEN, CDR2 SYDVKM. Deletions cut 3 bases from V and 4 bases from J, with 19 bases between. This CDR3 spans 16 amino acids. The CDR3: CASSFPTIEQGYEQYF. The DNA for the CDR3 is TGTGCCAGCAGTTTCCCCACGATTGAACAGGGTTACGAGCAGTACTTC.

The chain is built from TRBV19 and TRBJ2-1; 10 bases match TRBD1. From germline, CDR1 is LNHDA and CDR2 SQIVND (reference sequence). This CDR3 contains 14 residues. V lost 3 bases and J lost 6; bases outside the gene matches: 2. In DNA, the CDR3 is TGTGCCAGTAGTATCCGGGACAGGGGCAATGAGCAGTTCTTC. Protein product: CASSIRDRGNEQFF.

The rearrangement links TRBV7-9 to TRBJ2-2, with TRBD2 matching over 9 bases. The CDR3 is 18 residues long. Germline V gene data show CDR1 as SEHNR and CDR2 as FQNEAQ (reference sequence). J lost 3 bases, V lost 4 bases, and 12 bases had no gene match. The CDR3 DNA reads as TGTGCCAGCAGCTACGCCGGGGCTAGCGGGAAGGACACCGGGGAGCTGTTTTTT. Translating gives CASSYAGASGKDTGELFF.

This sequence joins TRBV15 and TRBJ2-5, with 9 nucleotides matching TRBD2. The CDR3 runs 15 residues. J gave up 5 bases and V 2 bases, and 6 bases lay outside the gene matches. Germline CDR1 is LNHNV and CDR2 is YYDKDF (reference sequence). CDR3 amino acids: CATSRNSGRVETQYF. CDR3 bases: TGTGCCACCAGCAGAAATAGCGGGAGAGTGGAGACCCAGTACTTC. The variable domain in full, with the rest retrieved from reference TRBV15 and TRBJ2-5, is DAMVIQNPRYQVTQFGKPVTLSCSQTLNHNVMYWYQQKSSQAPKLLFHYYDKDFNNEADTPDNFQSRRPNTSFCFLDIRSPGLGDTAMYLCATSRNSGRVETQYFGPGTRLLVL.

The rearrangement joins TRBV28 to TRBJ1-5; the match to TRBD1 covers 8 bases. The CDR3 length is 17 residues. The germline V gene encodes CDR1 MDHEN and CDR2 SYDVKM. J gave up 6 bases and V 7 bases, and 17 bases lay outside the gene matches. The CDR3 coding sequence is TGTGCCAGCATTCAATCGGGCGGGACAGGTTTTCGTCAGCCCCAGCATTTT. Amino acid sequence: CASIQSGGTGFRQPQHF. The full variable domain, completed using reference TRBV28 and TRBJ1-5, is DVKVTQSSRYLVKRTGEKVFLECVQDMDHENMFWYRQDPGLGLRLIYFSYDVKMKEKGDIPEGYSVSREKKERFSLILESASTNQTSMYLCASIQSGGTGFRQPQHFGDGTRLSIL.

The chain has TRBV15 and TRBJ2-5, with D possibly matching TRBD2 (6 bases). The CDR3 is 15 residues long. The germline gives CDR1 LNHNV, CDR2 YYDKDF (reference sequence). Trimming removed 3 bases at V and 5 bases at J, with 16 bases between. The CDR3 region is CATSRGWDSAETQYF. The DNA of the CDR3 is TGTGCCACCAGCAGGGGATGGGACTCCGCGGAGACCCAGTACTTC.

The genes are TRBV7-6 and TRBJ2-1; 9 bases line up with TRBD1. The CDR3 totals 15 residues. Losses at the gene ends were 3 bases for V and 9 bases for J; bases not matched to a gene: 9. Looked up from germline, CDR1 is SGHVS and CDR2 is FNYEAQ. In nucleotides, the CDR3 is TGTGCCAGCAGCTTGGCCGGGACAGGGAATGGTGAGCAGTTCTTC. It translates to CASSLAGTGNGEQFF. Based on the CDR3 plus reference TRBV7-6 and TRBJ2-1, the full variable domain is GAGVSQSPRYKVTKRGQDVALRCDPISGHVSLYWYRQALGQGPEFLTYFNYEAQQDKSGLPNDRFSAERPEGSISTLTIQRTEQRDSAMYRCASSLAGTGNGEQFFGPGTRLTVL.

This sequence joins TRBV27 and TRBJ2-5, with 15 bases lining up with TRBD2. The CDR3 has 18 residues. Germline V gives CDR1 MNHEY, CDR2 SMNVEV (reference sequence). J lost 5 bases, V lost 4 bases, and 11 bases had no gene match. CDR3 in amino acids: CASSSRSGTSGRPETQYF. The CDR3 DNA is TGTGCCAGCAGTTCTCGTTCGGGGACTAGCGGGAGGCCGGAGACCCAGTACTTC.

V is TRBV6-6 and J is TRBJ2-7; D is undetermined. The CDR3 has 13 residues. V was shortened by 10 bases and J by 0 bases, with 13 bases between the two germline ends. Germline CDR1 and CDR2: MNHNY and SVGAGI (reference sequence). CDR3 sequence: CATAWQDSYEQYF. The CDR3 region has the DNA TGTGCCACCGCCTGGCAGGACTCCTACGAGCAGTACTTC.

The rearrangement links TRBV19 to TRBJ2-7; 8 positions agree with TRBD1. Trimming removed 5 bases from V and 2 bases from J; junction bases left unmatched: 11. From germline, CDR1 is LNHDA and CDR2 SQIVND (reference sequence). This CDR3 region has 16 residues. The CDR3, as DNA: TGTGCCAGTAGTGTCCATCCCGACAGGGGAACCTACGAGCAGTACTTC. The encoded protein is CASSVHPDRGTYEQYF. Full variable domain (outside the CDR3, taken from reference TRBV19 and TRBJ2-7): DGGITQSPKYLFRKEGQNVTLSCEQNLNHDAMYWYRQDPGQGLRLIYYSQIVNDFQKGDIAEGYSVSREKKESFPLTVTSAQKNPTAFYLCASSVHPDRGTYEQYFGPGTRLTVT.

The chain combines TRBV28 with TRBJ1-3, with TRBD1 as a possible D gene (5 bases). V lost 6 bases and J 3 bases, leaving 24 bases between the germline ends. The germline gives CDR1 MDHEN, CDR2 SYDVKM. CDR3 length: 18 residues. The CDR3 sequence: CASSLRNYRLRVGNTIYF. CDR3 nucleotide sequence: TGTGCCAGCAGCCTACGAAATTACAGGCTAAGAGTTGGAAACACCATATATTTT.

The chain couples TRBV5-6 to TRBJ1-6; no clear D gene. Germline loops: CDR1 SGHDT, CDR2 YYEEEE. V lost 7 bases and J lost 10, with 12 bases in between. This CDR3 comprises 12 residues. The CDR3 DNA follows: TGTGCCAGCCTCGTGGGAGAATCACCCCTCCACTTT. Its protein product is CASLVGESPLHF. The full variable domain, in which reference TRBV5-6 and TRBJ1-6 provide the parts outside the CDR3, is DAGVTQSPTHLIKTRGQQVTLRCSPKSGHDTVSWYQQALGQGPQFIFQYYEEEERQRGNFPDRFSGHQFPNYSSELNVNALLLGDSALYLCASLVGESPLHFGNGTRLTVT.

V usage is TRBV10-3 and J usage is TRBJ2-1, with 11 bases identical to TRBD2. The CDR3 length is 16 residues. The junction had 4 bases not matched to a gene; V was cut back by 2 bases and J by 4 bases. The germline V gene has CDR1 ENHRY and CDR2 SYGVKD. The CDR3, as DNA: TGTGCCATCAGTGAGCGCGGGACTAGCGGATACAATGAGCAGTTCTTC. Its protein product is CAISERGTSGYNEQFF.

This chain joins TRBV2 and TRBJ1-5, with 7 bases identical to TRBD1. The CDR3 length is 14 residues. Germline CDR1 is SNHLY and CDR2 is FYNNEI. Trimming cost V 6 bases and J 7 bases; bases outside gene matches: 9. CDR3 sequence reads: CASSSTGAGQPQHF. The CDR3 DNA follows: TGTGCCAGCAGCAGCACAGGGGCGGGGCAGCCCCAGCATTTT.

This chain uses TRBV6-5 with TRBJ1-4, with 9 positions matching TRBD1. Per germline, CDR1 MNHEY and CDR2 SVGAGI. The CDR3 totals 13 residues. V was clipped by 6 bases and J by 8 bases; unmatched bases: 4. CDR3 in amino acids: CASRGTGREKLFF. CDR3 DNA sequence: TGTGCCAGCAGGGGGACAGGGCGAGAAAAACTGTTTTTT.

The gene calls are TRBV5-1 and TRBJ2-2, with D unclear. The CDR3 extends over 16 amino acids. Germline V gene lookup returns CDR1 SGHRS and CDR2 YFSETQ. Trimming cost V 0 bases and J 7 bases, with 16 bases left between them. The CDR3 nucleotides are TGCGCCAGCAGCTTGGCCGGTGTCAGGTTGGGCGGGGAGCTGTTTTTT. Its protein is CASSLAGVRLGGELFF.

The chain uses TRBV5-1 and TRBJ1-1, with 9 bases lining up with TRBD1. The CDR3 totals 15 residues. CDR1 and CDR2 (germline): SGHRS, YFSETQ. V gave up 4 bases and J gave up 4 bases; unmatched junction bases: 8. The CDR3 bases are TGCGCCAGCAGCATACAACAGGGGGCGGGCACTGAAGCTTTCTTT. It translates to CASSIQQGAGTEAFF.

The V call is TRBV5-1, the J call TRBJ2-6, with D maybe TRBD2 (6 bases). V dropped 7 bases and J dropped 0 bases, with 17 bases sitting between them. Germline V gene data show CDR1 as SGHRS and CDR2 as YFSETQ. The CDR3 runs to 17 residues. The CDR3 reads CASANGGSHSGANVLTF. CDR3 nucleotide sequence: TGCGCCAGCGCCAATGGGGGGAGCCACTCTGGGGCCAACGTCCTGACTTTC.

This chain joins TRBV9 and TRBJ2-7, with 8 positions matching TRBD1. The germline CDR1 and CDR2 sequences are SGDLS and YYNGEE. Trimming took 3 bases from V and 4 from J; bases not matched to a gene: 9. This CDR3 region has 15 residues. The CDR3 loop is CASSGRDRQLYEQYF. The CDR3 nucleotides are TGTGCCAGCAGCGGACGGGACAGGCAATTATACGAGCAGTACTTC.

CDR3 sequence (DNA): TGTGCCTGGGGACCAGGACAGGACAATCAGCCCCAGCATTTT. It yields the protein CAWGPGQDNQPQHF. The chain combines TRBV30 with TRBJ1-5; 7 bases agree with TRBD1. The V gene's germline CDR1 is GTSNPN and CDR2 SVGIG (reference sequence). V lost 5 bases, J lost 3 bases, and 7 bases stayed unmatched. CDR3 length: 14 residues.